These 18 T cell receptor beta chains share one sample of origin, sequenced in a study of cytomegalovirus exposure and HLA in healthy donors (dated by TCRdb to the late 2010s). The library was produced with the immunoSEQ multiplex PCR assay. For the multiplex PCR, a mixture combining 60 forward primers for TCR Vbeta segments and 13 reverse primers for TCR Jbeta segments was used. This immuneACCESS table, as held by TCRdb, lists in-frame sequences with V and J called but not all clones. Of the missing ones, under half trace to an unresolved V gene in checked studies; the others have no known cause. This sample is represented by 80,000 to 95,000 clones; roughly 77% of them were singletons. The top ten hold 14% to 15% of the sample. The sample comprised PBMCs. Receptors were obtained from a woman in her forties in good health and CMV-seropositive.

V usage is TRBV5-1 and J usage is TRBJ2-1; the match to TRBD2 covers 11 bases. The length of the CDR3 is 19 residues. V dropped 0 bases and J dropped 0; count of bases not matched to a gene: 8. Per germline, CDR1 SGHRS and CDR2 YFSETQ. CDR3 sequence (DNA): TGCGCCAGCAGCTTGGCTACTAGCGGGGGCCCGATCTCCTACAATGAGCAGTTCTTC. Translating gives CASSLATSGGPISYNEQFF.

The chain recombines TRBV30 with TRBJ1-2; D perhaps matches TRBD1 (5 bases). V shed 4 bases and J shed 6 bases, with 9 bases lying between them. CDR3 length: 11 residues. Germline loops: CDR1 GTSNPN, CDR2 SVGIG (reference sequence). The CDR3, as DNA: TGTGCCTGGACGTGGACACATGGCTACACCTTC. Protein: CAWTWTHGYTF.

V gene TRBV13 combines with J gene TRBJ1-1, with a weak D call TRBD1 (5 bases). The V end lost 5 bases, the J end lost 1 base, and 11 bases lay between the germline ends. The CDR3 runs to 14 residues. CDR1 PRHDT and CDR2 FYEKMQ come from the germline V gene (reference sequence). The CDR3 region is CASSLREENTEAFF. The CDR3 DNA reads TGTGCCAGCAGCCTCAGGGAGGAGAACACTGAAGCTTTCTTT.

The genes are TRBV7-9 and TRBJ1-2, with a possible D match to TRBD1 (5 bases). V lost 2 bases and J lost 2, with 18 bases in between. CDR1 is SEHNR and CDR2 is FQNEAQ in the germline V gene (reference sequence). This CDR3 contains 17 residues. Here the CDR3 reads CASSLTGGGSSNYGYTF. For the CDR3, the DNA is TGTGCCAGCAGCTTAACGGGCGGGGGGAGTTCGAACTATGGCTACACCTTC.

The chain is built from TRBV12-5 and TRBJ2-5; D gene uncertain. The germline V gene has CDR1 LGHNT and CDR2 FRNRAP. V lost 2 bases, J lost 2 bases, and 3 bases lay in between. The CDR3 extends over 12 amino acids. The CDR3 region is CASGLLQETQYF. The CDR3 DNA sequence: TGTGCTAGTGGTTTGCTGCAAGAGACCCAGTACTTC.

On this clone itself: A read error may produce the germline difference seen at one junction end. The V gene is TRBV30, the J gene TRBJ2-2; no clear D. The CDR3 sequence is 15 residues long. Per the germline V gene, CDR1 is GTSNPN and CDR2 is SVGIG (reference sequence). This CDR3 reads CAWSGLLVGAGELFF. Written as DNA, the CDR3 is TGTGCCTGGAGTGGGTTGCTAGTCGGCGCCGGAGAGCTGTTTTTT. The full variable domain, with the rest looked up from reference TRBV30 and TRBJ2-2, is SQTIHQWPATLVQPVGSPLSLECTVEGTSNPNLYWYRQAAGRGLQLLFYSVGIGQISSEVPQNLSASRPQDRQFILSSKKLLLSDSGFYLCAWSGLLVGAGELFFGEGSRLTVL.

This sequence joins TRBV5-3 and TRBJ2-7, with 11 bases that match TRBD2. TRBV5-3 belongs to the ORF category, with a function that is uncertain. CDR3 size: 16 residues. The V gene end was trimmed by 4 bases and the J gene end by 2 bases; junction bases not matched to a gene: 8. The CDR3 reads CARSRDGTSGTYEQYF. The CDR3 DNA reads TGTGCCAGAAGCCGGGACGGGACTAGCGGCACCTACGAGCAGTACTTC.

The rearrangement uses TRBV9 and TRBJ2-3; 9 bases fit TRBD2. This CDR3 comprises 17 residues. Germline V gene lookup returns CDR1 SGDLS and CDR2 YYNGEE. Trimming at V came to 3 bases and at J to 0 bases, leaving 8 bases not matched to a gene. In DNA, the CDR3 is TGTGCCAGCAGCGCTCTAGCGGGGCTTCTGAGCACAGATACGCAGTATTTT. Protein sequence: CASSALAGLLSTDTQYF. Full variable domain (missing parts from reference TRBV9 and TRBJ2-3): DSGVTQTPKHLITATGQRVTLRCSPRSGDLSVYWYQQSLDQGLQFLIQYYNGEERAKGNILERFSAQQFPDLHSELNLSSLELGDSALYFCASSALAGLLSTDTQYFGPGTRLTVL.

The chain links TRBV7-9 to TRBJ2-1; D unresolved. Trimming took off 2 bases at V and 0 bases at J, with 5 bases between the two ends. The germline CDR1 and CDR2 sequences are SEHNR and FQNEAQ (reference sequence). This CDR3 spans 14 amino acids. The CDR3 DNA reads TGTGCCAGCAGCTTAAGCGTCTCCTACAATGAGCAGTTCTTC. Encoded protein: CASSLSVSYNEQFF. The variable domain in full, with the rest retrieved from reference TRBV7-9 and TRBJ2-1, is DTGVSQNPRHKITKRGQNVTFRCDPISEHNRLYWYRQTLGQGPEFLTYFQNEAQLEKSRLLSDRFSAERPKGSFSTLEIQRTEQGDSAMYLCASSLSVSYNEQFFGPGTRLTVL.

The V gene is TRBV6-4, the J gene TRBJ2-2; D is perhaps TRBD1 (6 bases). The CDR3 spans 14 residues. V was pared by 4 bases and J by 4 bases, with 10 bases between. Germline V CDR1 and CDR2: MRHNA, SNTAGT. The CDR3 DNA reads TGTGCCAGCAGTGCGGACAGTCGCACCGGGGAGCTGTTTTTT. Translating it yields CASSADSRTGELFF.

A single count supports this clone. The chain has TRBV28 and TRBJ2-3; TRBD2 might be the D (5 bases). Trimming removed 11 bases from V and 3 bases from J, with 21 bases in between. This CDR3 is 15 amino acids long. Germline V gives CDR1 MDHEN, CDR2 SYDVKM. CDR3 residues: CASYSGGPRTDTQYF. The CDR3 nucleotides read TGTGCCTCATACTCAGGCGGGCCCCGAACAGATACGCAGTATTTT.

The CDR3 loop is CASKVTGGLDEQFF. In DNA, the CDR3 is TGTGCCAGCAAGGTGACAGGGGGGTTGGATGAGCAGTTCTTC. This sequence joins TRBV28 and TRBJ2-1; 9 nucleotides align to TRBD1. The CDR3 is made up of 14 amino acids. The V and J ends lost 7 bases and 8 bases, in that order; junction bases with no gene match: 9. Germline CDR1 MDHEN, CDR2 SYDVKM. The full variable domain, its missing parts supplied by reference TRBV28 and TRBJ2-1, is DVKVTQSSRYLVKRTGEKVFLECVQDMDHENMFWYRQDPGLGLRLIYFSYDVKMKEKGDIPEGYSVSREKKERFSLILESASTNQTSMYLCASKVTGGLDEQFFGPGTRLTVL.

The chain recombines TRBV2 with TRBJ2-3; tentatively, D is TRBD1 (6 bases). The germline V and J ends were trimmed by 5 bases and 2 bases, with 14 bases remaining between them. This CDR3 has 15 residues. Germline values: CDR1 SNHLY, CDR2 FYNNEI. The DNA of the CDR3 is TGTGCCAGCAGTCAACAGGGTTCCGACACAGATACGCAGTATTTT. It is translated as CASSQQGSDTDTQYF. Based on the CDR3 plus reference TRBV2 and TRBJ2-3, the full variable domain is EPEVTQTPSHQVTQMGQEVILRCVPISNHLYFYWYRQILGQKVEFLVSFYNNEISEKSEIFDDQFSVERPDGSNFTLKIRSTKLEDSAMYFCASSQQGSDTDTQYFGPGTRLTVL.

This clone appeared a few times. This chain connects TRBV11-1 to TRBJ1-2; TRBD1 matches at 8 bases. CDR3 length: 17 amino acids. The V and J ends lost 6 bases and 2 bases, in that order; junction bases with no gene match: 14. Per germline, CDR1 SGHAT and CDR2 FQDESV (reference sequence). The CDR3 protein is CASSWTPTGQGNYGYTF. The CDR3 nucleotides are TGTGCCAGCAGTTGGACCCCAACAGGACAGGGAAACTATGGCTACACCTTC.

This rearrangement joins TRBV6-1 to TRBJ1-1, with 8 bases matching TRBD1. The length of the CDR3 is 13 residues. The V gene end was trimmed by 10 bases and the J gene end by 0 bases; junction bases not matched to a gene: 4. Germline V gives CDR1 MNHNS, CDR2 SASEGT. CDR3 coding DNA: TGTGCCACCTCGACAGGGGTGAACACTGAAGCTTTCTTT. Protein product: CATSTGVNTEAFF.

The V call is TRBV7-8, the J call TRBJ1-6, with D uncertain. Trimming cost V 2 bases and J 10 bases, with 12 bases left between them. This CDR3 comprises 14 residues. Germline CDR1 and CDR2: SGHVS and FQNEAQ. The chain's CDR3 is CASSLTGVSSPLHF. CDR3 sequence (DNA): TGTGCCAGCAGCTTAACCGGGGTGAGCTCACCCCTCCACTTT. The variable domain in full, with the rest retrieved from reference TRBV7-8 and TRBJ1-6, is GAGVSQSPRYKVAKRGQDVALRCDPISGHVSLFWYQQALGQGPEFLTYFQNEAQLDKSGLPSDRFFAERPEGSVSTLKIQRTQQEDSAVYLCASSLTGVSSPLHFGNGTRLTVT.

The rearrangement uses TRBV15 and TRBJ1-3; D is ambiguous. This CDR3 region has 17 residues. The V gene's germline CDR1 is LNHNV and CDR2 YYDKDF (reference sequence). Trimming shortened V by 0 bases and J by 0 bases, and 12 bases separated the two germline ends. The DNA for the CDR3 is TGTGCCACCAGCAGAGATGATCCGCGTCTCTCTGGAAACACCATATATTTT. Residues: CATSRDDPRLSGNTIYF.

The table lists this clone with a few counts. V gene TRBV6-6 combines with J gene TRBJ1-1; no reliable D call. The CDR3 is 11 residues long. Between the trimmed V and J ends, which lost 5 bases and 4 bases, there was a span of 5 bases. Germline V gene sequence: CDR1 MNHNY, CDR2 SVGAGI (reference sequence). CDR3 in amino acids: CASSPFTEAFF. The CDR3 DNA reads TGTGCCAGCAGTCCTTTCACTGAAGCTTTCTTT.